This TCR beta chain was profiled in a study of brain T cells in children with intractable seizures. Trimming cost V 0 bases and J 1 base, with 6 bases left between them. The CDR3 is made up of 13 amino acids. The germline V gene encodes CDR1 SQVTM and CDR2 ANQGSEA. Study conclusions and caveats: Pre-surgery blood may have been undersampled, hiding some clones. Only CDR3 sequence similarity suggested viral specificity, without known HCMV serostatus.

With regard to this clone: Antigen: not known.

The repertoire was sequenced with immunoSEQ multiplex PCR; TCRdb's copy has only in-frame clones and lacks some. This sample yields 70,000 to 85,000 clones, of which 91% are seen a single time; around 24% belongs to the top ten. Sequencing was limited to surgery cases with top T cell transcript signatures in brain tissue. Before surgery, patients took at least one anti-epileptic drug. This chain uses TRBV29-1 with TRBJ2-5, with no clear D. The receptor comes from a girl aged 2-9 years with Rasmussen encephalitis and intractable seizures. The sequences come from peripheral blood, collected at surgery. The CDR3 sequence: CSVEDLSQETQYF. For the CDR3, the DNA is TGCAGCGTTGAAGATCTCTCCCAAGAGACCCAGTACTTC.